The 23 T cell receptor beta chains presented below share a single source sample, sequenced in a study of blood T cell repertoires in COVID-19. This table comes from immunoSEQ multiplex PCR, and its TCRdb copy is limited to in-frame clones, with some not included. Of hundreds of thousands of clones in the sample, 87% are singletons; the top ten hold 2.5% to 3.5%. Sequencing was performed on PBMCs or T cells enriched from blood (not recorded which). Receptors originate from a woman aged 25-40 years who had recovered from COVID-19.

The CDR3 region is CASSLRGKQETQYF. CDR3 DNA sequence: TGCGCCAGCAGCTTAAGGGGGAAACAAGAGACCCAGTACTTC. V is TRBV5-1 and J is TRBJ2-5; maybe TRBD1 (6 bases). Germline lookup yields CDR1 SGHRS and CDR2 YFSETQ. V dropped 2 bases and J dropped 2 bases, with 10 bases sitting between them. CDR3 length equals 14 residues.

This rearrangement joins TRBV11-2 to TRBJ1-5, with D possibly matching TRBD1 (6 bases). Germline CDR1 reads SGHAT; CDR2 reads FQNNGV. CDR3 length: 16 residues. Trimming shortened V by 5 bases and J by 1 base, and 15 bases separated the two germline ends. In DNA form, the CDR3 reads TGTGCCAGCAGCCGAACGGGCAGGGGAAGCAATCAGCCCCAGCATTTT. This sequence encodes CASSRTGRGSNQPQHF.

The V and J genes are TRBV11-1 and TRBJ2-7; weak D call: TRBD1 (6 bases). Deletions cut 1 base from V and 2 bases from J, with 9 bases between. This CDR3 has 14 amino acids. The germline V gene has CDR1 SGHAT and CDR2 FQDESV (reference sequence). CDR3 sequence: CASSLGQGTYEQYF. CDR3 coding DNA: TGTGCCAGCAGCTTAGGTCAGGGGACCTACGAGCAGTACTTC.

The chain is built from TRBV5-6 and TRBJ1-4; D is uncertain. Between the trimmed V and J ends, which lost 6 bases and 5 bases, there was a span of 11 bases. Germline V CDR1 and CDR2: SGHDT, YYEEEE. The CDR3 has 13 amino acids. Written as DNA, the CDR3 is TGTGCCAGCAAGAACAGATTAAATGAAAAACTGTTTTTT. This gives the protein CASKNRLNEKLFF.

The DNA of the CDR3 is TGTGCCAGCACTCGCAGTAGGCAGGCCAGCTCCTACGAGCAGTACTTC. Protein product: CASTRSRQASSYEQYF. The chain couples TRBV3-1 (or the pseudogene TRBV3-2) to TRBJ2-7; D gene uncertain. The V end lost 7 bases, the J end lost 0 bases, and 19 bases lay between the germline ends. The CDR3 is made up of 16 amino acids. CDR1 and CDR2 from the germline V gene are LGHDT and YNNKEL (reference sequence).

The J gene is TRBJ2-2, the V gene TRBV5-1; TRBD2 aligns across 9 bases. The length of the CDR3 is 16 residues. The germline gives CDR1 SGHRS, CDR2 YFSETQ. With V trimmed by 2 bases and J by 1 base, 3 bases remained unmatched. CDR3 sequence: CASSLRLAENTGELFF. CDR3 nucleotides: TGCGCCAGCAGCTTACGACTAGCGGAGAACACCGGGGAGCTGTTTTTT.

DNA of the CDR3: TGTGCCAGCAGCTACAGCCTACAGGGGAGTTTCGATGAGCAGTTCTTC. This gives the protein CASSYSLQGSFDEQFF. The chain links TRBV5-6 to TRBJ2-1, with TRBD1 matching 7 bases. CDR1 SGHDT and CDR2 YYEEEE come from the germline V gene. The CDR3 runs 16 residues. Losses at the gene ends were 3 bases for V and 8 bases for J; bases not matched to a gene: 14.

This clone was observed a handful of times. The J gene is TRBJ1-4, the V gene TRBV2; D is unresolved. Germline V gene lookup returns CDR1 SNHLY and CDR2 FYNNEI. V shed 7 bases and J shed 0 bases, with 12 bases lying between them. The CDR3 runs 15 residues. CDR3 in DNA: TGTGCCAGCACAGAACTAGTGGCAACTAATGAAAAACTGTTTTTT. Translation gives CASTELVATNEKLFF.

The J gene is TRBJ2-5, the V gene TRBV6-5, with 13 bases identical to TRBD2. Looked up from germline, CDR1 is MNHEY and CDR2 is SVGAGI. The trim removed 6 bases at V and 5 bases at J, leaving 6 bases unmatched. This CDR3 comprises 15 residues. The CDR3 region has the DNA TGTGCCAGCAGCACACTAGCGGGGGGGGCGGAGACCCAGTACTTC. It is translated as CASSTLAGGAETQYF.

This chain links TRBV4-1 with TRBJ2-7; D ambiguous. Germline lookup yields CDR1 MGHRA and CDR2 YSYEKL. The CDR3 is 17 residues long. Trimming removed 0 bases at V and 0 bases at J, with 15 bases between. The CDR3 region is CASSQDLTPLSSYEQYF. DNA of the CDR3: TGCGCCAGCAGCCAAGATCTTACCCCTCTCAGCTCCTACGAGCAGTACTTC.

The V call is TRBV5-1, the J call TRBJ2-5, with 12 bases fitting TRBD2. The CDR3 has 15 residues. V trimming: 5 bases; J trimming: 2 bases; junction bases outside the gene matches: 4. Germline V CDR1 and CDR2: SGHRS, YFSETQ. This CDR3 is CASSHGTSGQETQYF. CDR3 nucleotides: TGCGCCAGCAGTCACGGGACTAGCGGGCAAGAGACCCAGTACTTC.

This clone was recorded only once. The sample holds other DNA sequences that translate to the same CDR3. The CDR3 spells CASTGDTEAFF. CDR3 nucleotide sequence: TGTGCCAGTACAGGGGACACTGAAGCTTTCTTT. The V gene is TRBV2, the J gene TRBJ1-1, with 7 bases aligning to TRBD1. Germline V gives CDR1 SNHLY, CDR2 FYNNEI. The CDR3 extends over 11 amino acids. The ends lost 9 bases at V and 3 bases at J; junction bases unmatched: 1.

The chain couples TRBV28 to TRBJ2-3; 9 bases align to TRBD1. The CDR3 has 15 amino acids. V lost 7 bases to trimming and J lost 3 bases; unmatched junction nucleotides: 8. Germline V gene data show CDR1 as MDHEN and CDR2 as SYDVKM. The CDR3 reads CASTTPGTGTDTQYF. CDR3 DNA sequence: TGTGCCAGCACTACGCCCGGGACAGGGACAGATACGCAGTATTTT.

V usage is TRBV27 and J usage is TRBJ2-7; 10 nucleotides agree with TRBD2. The trim removed 1 base at V and 2 bases at J, leaving 5 bases unmatched. From germline, CDR1 is MNHEY and CDR2 SMNVEV (reference sequence). The CDR3 length is 16 residues. The CDR3 region has the DNA TGTGCCAGCAGTTTATTTCTAGCGGGGGCCACCTACGAGCAGTACTTC. The encoded protein is CASSLFLAGATYEQYF.

V gene TRBV28 combines with J gene TRBJ2-1; 7 bases agree with TRBD2. From germline, CDR1 is MDHEN and CDR2 SYDVKM. The CDR3 loop spans 17 amino acids. Trimming took 7 bases from V and 0 from J; bases not matched to a gene: 12. DNA of the CDR3: TGTGCCAGCACTTCAGCGGGGAGGCCAAGCTCCTACAATGAGCAGTTCTTC. Residues: CASTSAGRPSSYNEQFF. Full variable domain (outside the CDR3, taken from reference TRBV28 and TRBJ2-1): DVKVTQSSRYLVKRTGEKVFLECVQDMDHENMFWYRQDPGLGLRLIYFSYDVKMKEKGDIPEGYSVSREKKERFSLILESASTNQTSMYLCASTSAGRPSSYNEQFFGPGTRLTVL.

The V gene is TRBV19, the J gene TRBJ2-1; weak D call: TRBD2 (5 bases). Germline CDR1 reads LNHDA; CDR2 reads SQIVND (reference sequence). V lost 5 bases to trimming and J lost 2 bases, with 7 bases between them. The CDR3 totals 13 residues. The CDR3, as DNA: TGTGCCAGTAGTTTTAGCGCCTACAATGAGCAGTTCTTC. Its protein product is CASSFSAYNEQFF. Filled out from reference TRBV19 and TRBJ2-1, the complete variable domain reads DGGITQSPKYLFRKEGQNVTLSCEQNLNHDAMYWYRQDPGQGLRLIYYSQIVNDFQKGDIAEGYSVSREKKESFPLTVTSAQKNPTAFYLCASSFSAYNEQFFGPGTRLTVL.

The chain recombines TRBV2 with TRBJ2-3; 14 positions match TRBD2. Germline V CDR1 and CDR2: SNHLY, FYNNEI. The J segment lost 3 bases and the V segment lost 4 bases, leaving 3 bases of the junction unmatched. This CDR3 contains 16 residues. The CDR3 here is CASSVRLAGGTDTQYF. The CDR3 bases are TGTGCCAGCAGTGTTCGACTAGCGGGAGGGACAGATACGCAGTATTTT.

The chain combines TRBV6-5 with TRBJ1-2; the match to TRBD1 covers 7 bases. The trim removed 4 bases at V and 3 bases at J, leaving 8 bases unmatched. The CDR3 loop spans 15 amino acids. Germline V lookup: CDR1 MNHEY, CDR2 SVGAGI. The CDR3 nucleotides are TGTGCCAGCAGTTCTTGGGCCGGGACAGACTATGGCTACACCTTC. Its protein is CASSSWAGTDYGYTF.

The chain recombines TRBV5-6 with TRBJ1-5, with a possible D match to TRBD1 (5 bases). Germline V gives CDR1 SGHDT, CDR2 YYEEEE. Between the trimmed V and J ends, which lost 4 bases and 2 bases, there was a span of 16 bases. This CDR3 comprises 16 residues. The DNA for the CDR3 is TGTGCCAGCAGCCCCGTACGACAGAGGCGCAATCAGCCCCAGCATTTT. This sequence encodes CASSPVRQRRNQPQHF.

The J gene is TRBJ1-2, the V gene TRBV27; TRBD1 is a possible D gene (6 bases). The CDR3 extends over 15 amino acids. Germline CDR1 is MNHEY and CDR2 is SMNVEV (reference sequence). Deletions cut 5 bases from V and 0 bases from J, with 13 bases between. The CDR3 DNA reads TGTGCCAGCAGTCTTACAGGGAGCACTAACTATGGCTACACCTTC. Translated: CASSLTGSTNYGYTF.

V is TRBV10-2 and J is TRBJ2-1; TRBD2 might be the D (6 bases). This CDR3 spans 14 amino acids. From germline, CDR1 is WSHSY and CDR2 SAAADI. Trimming removed 8 bases from V and 7 bases from J, with 18 bases in between. In DNA form, the CDR3 reads TGCGCCAGCGAAAAGGGGTGGGGGGTGAATGAGCAGTTCTTC. It yields the protein CASEKGWGVNEQFF.

The chain combines TRBV3-1 (or the pseudogene TRBV3-2) with TRBJ1-1; 8 nucleotides align to TRBD1. The CDR3 loop spans 12 amino acids. The V segment lost 1 base and the J segment 8 bases; nucleotides outside the gene matches: 0. Per germline, CDR1 LGHDT and CDR2 YNNKEL (reference sequence). For the CDR3, the DNA is TGTGCCAGCAGCCAAGCAGGGGGCGAAGCTTTCTTT. Its translation is CASSQAGGEAFF.

The table lists this clone with a count of one. The chain employs TRBV29-1 and TRBJ1-5, with 7 nucleotides matching TRBD1. The CDR3 is 14 residues long. With 4 bases clipped from V and 4 bases from J, the junction kept 7 bases outside the gene matches. Looked up from germline, CDR1 is SQVTM and CDR2 is ANQGSEA. CDR3 amino acids: CSVGGPGQNQPQHF. CDR3 in DNA: TGCAGCGTTGGAGGGCCGGGACAGAATCAGCCCCAGCATTTT.